The source of this T cell receptor (beta chain) is a study of T cells in tuberculosis (dated by TCRdb to the late 2010s). General notes on the study: In the study, CD1B tetramers and high-throughput TCR immunosequencing were combined to characterize T cells specific for the mycobacterial lipid antigen glucose monomycolate (GMM). IGRA-negative adolescents, IGRA-positive adolescents with latent tuberculosis and adults with active tuberculosis, around 9 per group, were compared in a South African clinical cohort.

By share, this clone ranks as medium-sized (0.01 to 0.1%). Its antigen is currently not known. Base-call qualities are not available, and no considerably larger clone is one nucleotide away. At study entry, a tuberculin skin test and the QuantiFERON-TB GOLD In-Tube IGRA were used to screen adolescents for latent tuberculosis infection. Immunosequencing of unsorted cryopreserved PBMC covered, on average, about 100,000 T cells per clinical donor. Eleven high schools in the Worcester region of the Western Cape, South Africa, served as enrollment sites for adolescents aged 12 to 18 years. About 10 M. tuberculosis-infected adolescents and roughly 10 uninfected adolescents were selected, with the two groups matched for age and sex. For the adolescents, PBMC were isolated by density centrifugation from freshly drawn heparinized blood and then cryopreserved. The immunoSEQ multiplex PCR assay was used to generate TCR libraries, with TCR-beta and/or TCR-alpha/delta assays applied to each sample. Amplified TCR libraries were sequenced on the Illumina high-throughput platform. In the paper's pipeline: Clustering and dimensionality reduction were performed using pairwise TCRdist distances among GMM-specific receptors from ex vivo sorted or in vitro expanded T cells. The score assigned to each clinical repertoire was mean NN-distance, meaning the average TCRdist to the nearest 10% of tetramer-positive reference sequences. GEM TCR motif frequency was calculated as the fraction of unique TCRs that matched known GEM sequences in V/J usage and CDR3 length. Linear discriminant analysis with leave-one-out cross-validation, implemented in scikit-learn, was used to classify active tuberculosis. Held by TCRdb, this immuneACCESS table contains in-frame sequences only and omits some clones. Under half of the omission traces to an unresolved V gene where checked; the cause of the rest is unknown. V, J and clone size derive from that table, while D and trimming were established from the DNA sequence. This sample holds tens of thousands of clones; roughly nine tenths were observed only once. The ten largest clones capture roughly 14% of the sample.

V is shortened by 0 bases, J by 3 bases, and the region joining them spans 9 bases. From the cysteine up to the phenylalanine, the CDR3 has a length of 14 residues. Just CDR3 DNA is preserved here, 42 bases in frame from base 1. The germline V gene (reference sequence) yields LNHNV for CDR1 and YYDKDF for CDR2. The investigation overall reported the following: Clinical samples were selected based on which cryopreserved specimens were available, and the active tuberculosis cases were adults whereas the controls were adolescents. Compared with IGRA-negative controls, TCR-alpha repertoires from active tuberculosis had smaller mean NN-distances to GMM-specific TCRs, which suggests that these TCRs underwent clonal expansion. The smaller NN-distances were partly driven by shorter CDR3-alpha lengths in active tuberculosis patients, and the difference for TCR-beta did not reach statistical significance. With the diverse GMM-specific repertoire as input, a classifier achieved 80% to 90% accuracy (AUROC about 0.93), whereas GEM motif frequencies as input gave roughly 70% accuracy.

The V gene is TRBV15 and the J gene is TRBJ2-7; the D gene is perhaps TRBD1, on 5 matching bases. This TCR came from a donor between 10 and 35 years old with latent tuberculosis or without tuberculosis infection. Source material: PBMCs. CDR3 sequence: CATSRDMGLYEQYF. The DNA sequence reads TGTGCCACCAGCAGAGATATGGGGCTCTACGAGCAGTACTTC.